Sequencing of this TCR beta chain was carried out in a study of T cells in Graves' hyperthyroidism and ophthalmopathy. Study conclusions and caveats: It was a median about 6.5 months before onset that the model predicted ophthalmopathy.

About this clonotype itself: Its target is unknown.

The germline CDR1 and CDR2 sequences are LNHDA and SQIVND (reference sequence). With 7 bases removed from V and 1 base from J, the gap between germline ends came to 10 bases. This CDR3 comprises 14 residues. Template material for amplifying TCR beta CDR3 regions consisted of RNA transcripts. In the first-round RT-PCR of the TCR CDR3, the HTBI primer set was used. TCRdb reprocessed the multiplex PCR reads via MiXCR and lists one record per CDR3 protein. The sample includes under 350,000 distinct CDR3 sequences, 15% to 20% of them seen just once. The gene calls are TRBV19 and TRBJ2-2; no firm D call. The receptor was isolated from a woman in her 50s with Graves' hyperthyroidism. What was sequenced was blood. The CDR3 nucleotides read TGTGCCAGTACCCTTAGTGGGAACACCGGGGAGCTGTTTTTT. Its translation: CASTLSGNTGELFF.